This is a list of T cell receptor beta chains from one sample in a study of OX40 agonist ivuxolimab in advanced cancers. Repertoires were generated with immunoSEQ multiplex PCR, while TCRdb's copy carries only in-frame clones and drops some. The sample records about 20,000 clones, 65% to 90% being singletons. The specimen comprised CD4+ or CD8+ T cells sorted from blood, sampled in a trial of the OX40 agonist ivuxolimab. The receptors were sampled from an adult with an advanced solid tumor such as melanoma, head and neck, liver or kidney cancer. Both conserved end residues are part of each CDR3. The D gene is left open where the match is weak. The size entry is marked missing in some rows and otherwise reads once, few, many or a size class.

D,size,V,J,DNA,CDR3
.,.,TRBV5-4,TRBJ2-1,TGTGCCAGCAGCTTGGGTAACAATGAGCAGTTCTTC,CASSLGNNEQFF
.,.,TRBV15,TRBJ2-5,TGTGCCACCAGCAGAGATAAAGGCAGAGGGGAGACCCAGTACTTC,CATSRDKGRGETQYF
.,.,TRBV10-3,TRBJ2-2,TGTGCCACCGGCGGAGGGGGCGGTTCCGGGGAGCTGTTTTTT,CATGGGGGSGELFF
.,once,TRBV9,TRBJ2-3,TGTGCCAGCAGCGTACTTGTGGGCCGGGACGGACAAAGCACAGATACGCAGTATTTT,CASSVLVGRDGQSTDTQYF
TRBD1,.,TRBV11-3,TRBJ2-2,TGTGCCAGCAGCCCCGGGACAGAAAACACCGGGGAGCTGTTTTTT,CASSPGTENTGELFF
.,.,TRBV7-3,TRBJ2-7,TGTGCCAGCAGCTTAGTCGGGACCGTAACCTACGAGCAGTACTTC,CASSLVGTVTYEQYF
TRBD2,few,TRBV7-9,TRBJ2-7,TGTGCCAGCAGCCTTGGGACTACGGGCGAGCAGTACTTC,CASSLGTTGEQYF
.,.,TRBV11-3,TRBJ2-1,TGTGCCAGCAGCTACCGGGTCGGGGGCTCCTACAATGAGCAGTTCTTC,CASSYRVGGSYNEQFF
.,.,TRBV13,TRBJ2-7,TGTGCCAGCAGCGGGACCCACACCTACGAGCAGTACTTC,CASSGTHTYEQYF
TRBD2,.,TRBV6-5,TRBJ2-7,TGTGCCAGCAGATGGACTAGCGGGAGATACGAGCAGTACTTC,CASRWTSGRYEQYF
.,.,TRBV7-6,TRBJ2-3,TGTGCCAGCGGCACAGATACACAGTATTTT,CASGTDTQYF
.,.,TRBV4-1,TRBJ2-7,TGCGCCAGCAGCCAGGGGGTCGAGCGGTCCTATTACGAGCAGTACTTC,CASSQGVERSYYEQYF
TRBD2,.,TRBV30,TRBJ2-1,TGTGCCTGGAGTGCAGGGACTAGCGCCCACAATGAGCAGTTCTTC,CAWSAGTSAHNEQFF
.,.,TRBV9,TRBJ1-2,TGTGCCAGCAGCGTAGCCTGGGGACGTGGCTACACCTTC,CASSVAWGRGYTF
.,.,TRBV10-2,TRBJ2-7,TGCGCCAGCAGTGAGGTACGCGAGCAGTACTTC,CASSEVREQYF
TRBD1,.,TRBV7-6,TRBJ1-1,TGTGCCAGCAGCGACTTTGGACAGGGGGACACTGAAGCTTTCTTT,CASSDFGQGDTEAFF
TRBD1,.,TRBV19,TRBJ1-5,TGTGCCAGTAGTAGGGACAGGGAACAGCCCCAGCATTTT,CASSRDREQPQHF
.,.,TRBV6-5,TRBJ2-3,TGTGCCAGCAGTTACTCATTTCGGGATACGCAGTATTTT,CASSYSFRDTQYF
.,medium-sized,TRBV14,TRBJ1-6,TGTGCCAGCAGCCAAGATCCGGCAGGGAGGTCACCCCTCCACTTT,CASSQDPAGRSPLHF
.,.,TRBV2,TRBJ2-2,TGTGCCAGCTCGGCGGACCCAACGGCGAACACCGGGGAGCTGTTTTTT,CASSADPTANTGELFF
.,.,TRBV7-8,TRBJ1-2,TGTGCCAGCAGCGTAAACCGGGTCGGCAATGGCTACACCTTC,CASSVNRVGNGYTF
.,.,TRBV19,TRBJ1-4,TGTGCCAGTAGGCGAAACAGGGCTCTTGGTGAAAAACTGTTTTTT,CASRRNRALGEKLFF
.,.,TRBV5-8,TRBJ1-5,TGTGCCAGCAGCTTAGGGGGGGGATACAATCAGCCCCAGCATTTT,CASSLGGGYNQPQHF
TRBD1,.,TRBV5-5,TRBJ2-7,TGTGCCAGCAGCACGGGACAGGGGATGTCCTACGAGCAGTACTTC,CASSTGQGMSYEQYF
.,.,TRBV4-1,TRBJ2-7,TGCGCCAGCAGCACCCCCGGGACCTATCTCTACGAGCAGTACTTC,CASSTPGTYLYEQYF
TRBD1,.,TRBV19,TRBJ1-2,TGTGCCAGTAGTGGGACAGGGTTCGACGGCTACACCTTC,CASSGTGFDGYTF
.,once,TRBV12-2,TRBJ2-3,TGTGCAAGTCGCTTCTCCCGAGGACTTATAACAGATACGCAGTATTTT,CASRFSRGLITDTQYF
TRBD2,.,TRBV7-7,TRBJ2-1,TGTGCTAGCAGCTTAAACGGGAGGGGTAATGAGCAGTTCTTC,CASSLNGRGNEQFF
TRBD2,.,TRBV2,TRBJ2-7,TGTGCCAGCAGTGAATCCAGACTAGCGGGCTCCTACGAGCAGTACTTC,CASSESRLAGSYEQYF
.,.,TRBV6-6,TRBJ2-2,TGTGCCAGCACCCCCACCGGGGAGCTGTTTTTT,CASTPTGELFF
.,.,TRBV15,TRBJ1-1,TGTGCCACCAGCACTCGACGCACAGGACAGGAAGCTTTCTTT,CATSTRRTGQEAFF
.,.,TRBV6-5,TRBJ1-2,TGTGCCAGCAGTTCCGGGGCCTCACACTACACCTTC,CASSSGASHYTF
.,.,TRBV20-1,TRBJ1-1,TGCAGTGCTACTGGGGGCACTGAAGCTTTCTTT,CSATGGTEAFF
.,.,TRBV6-1,TRBJ2-1,TGTGCCAGCAGTGATTTATACAATGAGCAGTTCTTC,CASSDLYNEQFF
TRBD2,.,TRBV4-2,TRBJ2-7,TGTGCCAGCAGCCCCCTAGCGGGTCTCTCCTACGAGCAGTACTTC,CASSPLAGLSYEQYF
.,.,TRBV4-3,TRBJ1-1,TGCGCCAGCAGCCAAGACAGGGGAGAGGATGAAGCTTTCTTT,CASSQDRGEDEAFF
TRBD2,.,TRBV5-4,TRBJ2-3,TGTGCCAGCAGGGACGGGAGGGCCACAGATACGCAGTATTTT,CASRDGRATDTQYF
TRBD2,.,TRBV19,TRBJ2-1,TGTGCCAGTAGCCGGACTAGCGGGGGTTCGCTTAATCGGAATGAGCAGTTCTTC,CASSRTSGGSLNRNEQFF
TRBD2,.,TRBV29-1,TRBJ2-5,TGCAGCGTTACACTCCCGGGACTAGCCCCGGAGACCCAGTACTTC,CSVTLPGLAPETQYF
TRBD1,once,TRBV6-6,TRBJ1-5,TGTGCCAGCAGTCGGGACAGGGATGATCAGCCCCAGCATTTT,CASSRDRDDQPQHF
.,.,TRBV7-9,TRBJ1-1,TGTGCCAGCAGCCAACGGACAGAGCTTTCTGAAGCTTTCTTT,CASSQRTELSEAFF
.,few,TRBV28,TRBJ2-7,TGTGCCACACAAGGGAGCGCCTACGAGCAGTACTTC,CATQGSAYEQYF
.,.,TRBV7-8,TRBJ1-1,TGTGCCAGCAGCGGGGGAGTGGGGGGGAGCCAAGCTTTCTTT,CASSGGVGGSQAFF
.,once,TRBV2,TRBJ2-4,TGTGCCAGCAGGCCGGTGGCCAAAAACATTCAGTACTTC,CASRPVAKNIQYF
TRBD1,.,TRBV4-1,TRBJ1-6,TGCGCCAGCAGCCAAGATTCCAGGGGGGACTATAATTCACCCCTCCACTTT,CASSQDSRGDYNSPLHF
.,.,TRBV11-3,TRBJ2-7,TGTGCCCGCAGCTTCGGGACGGGGGCCTACGAGCAGTACTTC,CARSFGTGAYEQYF
TRBD1,once,TRBV7-9,TRBJ2-5,TGTGCCAGCAGCTCGTCCGGGACAGGGCCCAAAGAGACCCAGTACTTC,CASSSSGTGPKETQYF
TRBD1,.,TRBV7-3,TRBJ2-3,TGTGCCAGCAGCAAAGGGGGCCTGACGGCAGATACGCAGTATTTT,CASSKGGLTADTQYF
.,few,TRBV7-9,TRBJ2-2,TGTGCCAGCAGCCTAATGGGGGCCGGGGAGCTGTTTTTT,CASSLMGAGELFF
TRBD1,.,TRBV9,TRBJ2-3,TGTGCCAGCAGCGCAGGGGGCGGCCCAGATACGCAGTATTTT,CASSAGGGPDTQYF
.,.,TRBV5-4,TRBJ1-6,TGTGCCAGCAGCTCAGACGTCCTATCCTCACCCCTCCACTTT,CASSSDVLSSPLHF
.,.,TRBV5-3,TRBJ1-2,TGTGCCAGAAGCTTGGGGCTCTATAATGGCTACACCTTC,CARSLGLYNGYTF
.,.,TRBV9,TRBJ2-5,TGTGCCAGCAGCGAGACCTTGTACCAAGAGACCCAGTACTTC,CASSETLYQETQYF
.,.,TRBV7-2,TRBJ2-3,TGTGCCAGCAGCTTAATGAGGGGGGGCACAGATACGCAGTATTTT,CASSLMRGGTDTQYF
TRBD1,.,TRBV2,TRBJ1-1,TGTGCCAGCAGAGACCCGGGACAGGTGAACACTGAAGCTTTCTTT,CASRDPGQVNTEAFF
TRBD1,.,TRBV30,TRBJ1-1,TGTGCCTGGAGTACCACCGGTGTACAGGGGGCTGAAGCTTTCTTT,CAWSTTGVQGAEAFF
.,.,TRBV9,TRBJ2-2,TGTGCCAGCAGCCCTCAGGGTCAGGGCGCCGGGGAGCTGTTTTTT,CASSPQGQGAGELFF
TRBD1,.,TRBV5-6,TRBJ1-4,TGTGCCAGCAGCTTTGACAGGGTGGCGGAAAAACTGTTTTTT,CASSFDRVAEKLFF
.,.,TRBV2,TRBJ1-6,TGTGCTACCGACAGGCCAGGAAATTCACCCCTCCACTTT,CATDRPGNSPLHF
.,.,TRBV7-6,TRBJ2-7,TGTGCCAGCAGCCAGGGGGGGGACCCCTACGAGCAGTACTTC,CASSQGGDPYEQYF